A single count supports the clone carrying this TCR beta chain. The data were taken from a study of cytomegalovirus exposure and HLA in healthy donors. With 0 bases removed from V and 8 bases from J, the gap between germline ends came to 11 bases. The CDR3 is 14 residues long. CDR1 SGHAT and CDR2 FQNNGV come from the germline V gene. The protocol was immunoSEQ multiplex PCR, while the TCRdb copy is restricted to in-frame clones and leaves out a portion. The sample has under 50,000 clones; about 93% are singletons. The sequencing sample was made of PBMCs. The chain is built from TRBV11-2 and TRBJ2-1, with D uncertain. The source is a woman aged 18-29 years in good health and CMV-seropositive. The CDR3 DNA follows: TGTGCCAGCAGCTTAGAGTATAGTTTGTATGAGCAGTTCTTC. It translates to CASSLEYSLYEQFF.